Detailed here is one TCR beta chain. The antigen this receptor binds is unknown. Base qualities were left out, and no much larger clone turns up one base away. The entry originates in a study of blood T cell repertoires in COVID-19 (dated by TCRdb to about 2020). Describing the broader study: Collaborator samples came from the United States, Italy and Spain and covered acute and convalescent phases of COVID-19. The material from the prospective study consisted of cDNA or gDNA derived from T cells, B-cell-depleted T cells, or PBMCs. Deeply sampled blood TCRbeta repertoires from subjects exposed to, actively infected with, or recovered from COVID-19 were included in the dataset. The repertoires were released in a freely available public database meant as a resource for research on the immune response to SARS-CoV-2. Samples came from the ongoing ImmuneRACE study (first 160 participants) plus 1,254 subjects from 6 global collaborators. Nearly every sample came with metadata listing a de-identified subject ID, COVID-19 status, age in years and sex. Where available, HLA class I and class II types were obtained from metadata supplied by the sample provider rather than from assay-based typing.

The study at large found these results: The quantity of clinical and demographic metadata differed by source and by participant and was supplied without curation.

Each collaborating institution followed its own protocols to collect whole blood in K2EDTA tubes. For TCRbeta analysis, collaborators shipped samples in one of three forms: frozen whole blood, isolated PBMCs, or DNA extracted from either of those sample types. In the germline V gene, CDR1 corresponds to MNHEY and CDR2 to SVGAGI. V is reduced by 4 bases and J by 1 base, leaving a spacing of 13 bases between them. The CDR3 runs 15 residues from the cysteine to the phenylalanine. Of the read, only the CDR3 DNA is kept; its 45 bases are in frame from base 1. TCRbeta CDR3 regions were amplified from genomic DNA using the immunoSEQ Assay, a bias-controlled multiplex PCR. In the source study's methods: The number of nucleated cells in each sample was estimated by amplification of reference gene primers within the assay. To quantify the absolute abundance of each unique TCRbeta CDR3 rearrangement, sequence reads were collapsed and filtered. For each sample, productive Simpson clonality was calculated as the square root of Simpson's diversity index across productive rearrangements. The table comes from immuneACCESS by way of TCRdb, which keeps in-frame sequences with V and J called. Part of the clones is missing from these tables; in studies checked, under half for an unresolved V gene and the rest for unknown reasons. The DNA gave D and trimming, while V, J and clone size come from that table. The sample table records nearly 45,000 clones; approximately 79% of these occur just once. The top ten hold less than 50% of the sample.

The sample consisted of peripheral blood. Rearrangement joined TRBV6-5 to TRBJ1-2; no D gene is confidently identified. The receptor was isolated from a human donor in a cohort sampled during active COVID-19. The DNA sequence follows: TGTGCCAGCAGTTCCGGAGAAGGGAGTAACTATGGCTACACCTTC. It codes for CASSSGEGSNYGYTF.